This T cell receptor beta chain was captured by sequencing in a study of shared clonotypes between healthy human individuals. Study context: Each donor contributed plates that comprised three CD4 naive, three CD4 memory, two CD8 naive and one CD8 memory.

About this clone: Its cognate antigen is unknown.

Data came from immunoSEQ multiplex PCR; TCRdb stores just in-frame clones and leaves some out. The table lists about 1 million clones, around 76% of them singletons. General observations from the study: Clonotype sharing across a handful of donors was observed for 5% to 6.5% of naive CD4 clonotypes. Compared with memory subsets, naive subsets generally had larger estimated richness. The rarefaction results pointed to incomplete sorted-subset sequencing despite large depth.

Looked up from germline, CDR1 is SGHKS and CDR2 is YYEKEE (reference sequence). The CDR3 is 11 residues long. V was cut by 0 bases and J by 5 bases, with 2 bases left in between. The sequenced material came from memory CD4+ T cells sorted from blood. Sample subset: CD45RA-negative fraction. This chain uses TRBV5-5 with TRBJ1-1; D call uncertain. The source of this sequence is a man younger than 30 in good health. Here the CDR3 DNA reads TGTGCCAGCAGCTTGGAGACTGAAGCTTTCTTT. Protein sequence: CASSLETEAFF.